This T cell receptor (beta chain) derives from a study of tumor and adjacent non-tumor tissue in lung cancer. Regarding this clonotype: Its antigen is unidentified. The final CDR3 position lacks the conserved phenylalanine or tryptophan, pointing to a likely read error.

RNA was extracted from bulk tissue without any cell sorting. A modified ARM-PCR protocol with three rounds of nested PCR amplified TCRbeta. MiXCR, run by TCRdb on the multiplex PCR reads, gives a single entry per CDR3 protein. The data contain 70,000 to 90,000 distinct CDR3 sequences, 77% of them singletons. The study, taken as a whole, reports: Top 100 clones took a larger repertoire share in normal lung.

Trimming pared 8 bases from V and 3 bases from J, leaving 11 bases between. This CDR3 contains 12 residues. Germline values: CDR1 MDHEN, CDR2 SYDVKM. V gene TRBV28 combines with J gene TRBJ2-7; a weak D match, TRBD2 (5 bases). The sequencing input was lung tumor tissue. This receptor was taken from a woman between 50 and 59 years old with non-small cell lung cancer. CDR3: CASGVAGYEQYI. DNA of the CDR3: TGTGCCAGCGGGGTCGCGGGCTACGAGCAGTACATC.